This section outlines one T cell receptor (beta chain) sequence together with its context. This entry comes from a study of OX40 agonist ivuxolimab in advanced cancers. Study information: The dose-escalation group included hepatocellular carcinoma, melanoma, renal cell carcinoma and head and neck cancer.

Profiling relied on immunoSEQ multiplex PCR, and the TCRdb table lists in-frame clones only, not all of them. The profile shows 45,000 to 60,000 clones, more than 75% of them singletons. The CDR3 length is 13 residues. Germline V CDR1 and CDR2: SGDLS, YYNGEE. V was pared by 4 bases and J by 14 bases, with 9 bases of the junction left unmatched. The sequences come from CD4+ or CD8+ T cells sorted from blood, collected in a trial of the OX40 agonist ivuxolimab. The sequence was obtained from an adult with an advanced solid tumor such as melanoma, head and neck, liver or kidney cancer. The rearrangement links TRBV9 to TRBJ1-6, with 7 bases lining up with TRBD1. CDR3 nucleotide sequence: TGTGCCAGCAGCTCGGGACAGAGGGGTTCCCTCCACTTT. This codes for CASSSGQRGSLHF.